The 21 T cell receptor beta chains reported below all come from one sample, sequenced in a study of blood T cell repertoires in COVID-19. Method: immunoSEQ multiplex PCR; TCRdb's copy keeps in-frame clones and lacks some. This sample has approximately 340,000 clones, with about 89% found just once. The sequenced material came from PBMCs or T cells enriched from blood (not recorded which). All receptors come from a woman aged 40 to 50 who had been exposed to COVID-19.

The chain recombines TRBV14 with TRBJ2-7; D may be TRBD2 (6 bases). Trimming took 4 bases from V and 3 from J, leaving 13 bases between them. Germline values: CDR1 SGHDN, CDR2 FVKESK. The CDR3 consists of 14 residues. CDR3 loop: CASSLRDSIYEQYF. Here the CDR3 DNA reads TGTGCCAGCAGCCTACGGGACTCGATCTACGAGCAGTACTTC.

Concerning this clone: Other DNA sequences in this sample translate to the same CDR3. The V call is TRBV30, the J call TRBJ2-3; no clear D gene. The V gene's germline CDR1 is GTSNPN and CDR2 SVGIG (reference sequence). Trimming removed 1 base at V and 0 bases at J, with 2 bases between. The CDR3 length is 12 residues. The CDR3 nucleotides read TGTGCCTGGAGTGCTAGCACAGATACGCAGTATTTT. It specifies CAWSASTDTQYF.

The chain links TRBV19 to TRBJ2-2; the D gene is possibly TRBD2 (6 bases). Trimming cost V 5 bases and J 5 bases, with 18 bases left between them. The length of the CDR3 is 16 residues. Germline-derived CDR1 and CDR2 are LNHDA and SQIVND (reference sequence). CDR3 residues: CASSVGDFRVTGELFF. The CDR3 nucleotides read TGTGCCAGTAGTGTAGGGGACTTCAGGGTAACCGGGGAGCTGTTTTTT.

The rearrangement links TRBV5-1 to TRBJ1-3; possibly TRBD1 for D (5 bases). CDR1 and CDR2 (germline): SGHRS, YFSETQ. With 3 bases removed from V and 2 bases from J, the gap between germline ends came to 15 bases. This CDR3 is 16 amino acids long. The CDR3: CASSSWGGATGNTIYF. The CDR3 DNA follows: TGCGCCAGCAGCTCTTGGGGGGGAGCAACTGGAAACACCATATATTTT. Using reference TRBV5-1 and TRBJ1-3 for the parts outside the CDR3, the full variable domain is KAGVTQTPRYLIKTRGQQVTLSCSPISGHRSVSWYQQTPGQGLQFLFEYFSETQRNKGNFPGRFSGRQFSNSRSEMNVSTLELGDSALYLCASSSWGGATGNTIYFGEGSWLTVV.

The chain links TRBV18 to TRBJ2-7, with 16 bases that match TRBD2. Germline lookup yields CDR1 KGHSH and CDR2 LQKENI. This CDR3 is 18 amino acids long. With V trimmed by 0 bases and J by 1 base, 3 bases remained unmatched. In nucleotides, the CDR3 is TGTGCCAGCTCACCACCGGGACTAGCGGGGGGGCGTTCCTACGAGCAGTACTTC. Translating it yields CASSPPGLAGGRSYEQYF.

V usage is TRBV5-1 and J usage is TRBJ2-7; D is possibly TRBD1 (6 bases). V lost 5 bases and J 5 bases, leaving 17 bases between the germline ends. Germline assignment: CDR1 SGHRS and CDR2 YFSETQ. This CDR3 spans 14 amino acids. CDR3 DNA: TGCGCCAGCAGGCTGGACAGCCCTGAGGACGAGCAGTACTTC. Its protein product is CASRLDSPEDEQYF.

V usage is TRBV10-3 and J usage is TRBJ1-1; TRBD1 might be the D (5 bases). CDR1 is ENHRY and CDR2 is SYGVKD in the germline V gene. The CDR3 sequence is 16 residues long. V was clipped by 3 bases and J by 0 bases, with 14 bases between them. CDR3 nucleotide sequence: TGTGCCATCAGTGACTCCGCTAAGGGGCTGAACACTGAAGCTTTCTTT. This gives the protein CAISDSAKGLNTEAFF.

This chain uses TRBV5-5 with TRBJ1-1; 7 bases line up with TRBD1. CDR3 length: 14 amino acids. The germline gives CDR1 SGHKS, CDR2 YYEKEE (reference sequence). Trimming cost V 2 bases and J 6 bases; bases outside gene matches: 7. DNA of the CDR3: TGTGCCAGCAGCTTCGACAGGGTGGGCCCTGAAGCTTTCTTT. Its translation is CASSFDRVGPEAFF.

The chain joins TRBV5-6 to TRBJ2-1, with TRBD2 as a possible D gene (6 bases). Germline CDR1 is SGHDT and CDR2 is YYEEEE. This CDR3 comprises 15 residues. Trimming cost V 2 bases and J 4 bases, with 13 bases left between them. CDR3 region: CASSFGAGMYNEQFF. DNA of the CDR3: TGTGCCAGCAGCTTCGGTGCGGGAATGTACAATGAGCAGTTCTTC.

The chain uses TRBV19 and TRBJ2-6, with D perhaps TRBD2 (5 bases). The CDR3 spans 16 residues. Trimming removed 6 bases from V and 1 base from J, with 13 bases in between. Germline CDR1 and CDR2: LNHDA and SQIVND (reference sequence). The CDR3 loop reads CASRTKPGSGANVLTF. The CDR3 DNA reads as TGTGCCAGTAGGACGAAACCGGGATCTGGGGCCAACGTCCTGACTTTC. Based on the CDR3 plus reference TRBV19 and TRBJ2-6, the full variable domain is DGGITQSPKYLFRKEGQNVTLSCEQNLNHDAMYWYRQDPGQGLRLIYYSQIVNDFQKGDIAEGYSVSREKKESFPLTVTSAQKNPTAFYLCASRTKPGSGANVLTFGAGSRLTVL.

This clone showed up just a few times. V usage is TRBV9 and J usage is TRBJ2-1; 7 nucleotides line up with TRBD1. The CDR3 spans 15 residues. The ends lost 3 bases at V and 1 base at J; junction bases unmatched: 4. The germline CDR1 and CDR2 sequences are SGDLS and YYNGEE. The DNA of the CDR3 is TGTGCCAGCAGCGCGGGACAGCAATCCTACAATGAGCAGTTCTTC. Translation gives CASSAGQQSYNEQFF.

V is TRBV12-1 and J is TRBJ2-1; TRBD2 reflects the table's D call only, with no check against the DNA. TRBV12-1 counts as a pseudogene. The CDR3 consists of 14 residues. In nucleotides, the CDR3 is TGTGCCAGCAGCTCGCGGGGGAAGGACAATGAGCAGTTCTTC. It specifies CASSSRGKDNEQFF.

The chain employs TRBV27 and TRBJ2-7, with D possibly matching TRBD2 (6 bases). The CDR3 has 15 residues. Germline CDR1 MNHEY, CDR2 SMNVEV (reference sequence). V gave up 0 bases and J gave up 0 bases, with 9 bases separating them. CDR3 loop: CASSLSIADSYEQYF. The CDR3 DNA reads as TGTGCCAGCAGTTTATCCATAGCGGACTCCTACGAGCAGTACTTC.

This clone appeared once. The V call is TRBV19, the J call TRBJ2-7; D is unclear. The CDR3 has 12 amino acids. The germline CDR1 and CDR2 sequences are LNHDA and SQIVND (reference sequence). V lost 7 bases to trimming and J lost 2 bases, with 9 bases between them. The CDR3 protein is CASISPAYEQYF. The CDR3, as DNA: TGTGCCAGTATATCCCCGGCCTACGAGCAGTACTTC. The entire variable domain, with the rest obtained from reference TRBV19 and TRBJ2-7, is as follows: DGGITQSPKYLFRKEGQNVTLSCEQNLNHDAMYWYRQDPGQGLRLIYYSQIVNDFQKGDIAEGYSVSREKKESFPLTVTSAQKNPTAFYLCASISPAYEQYFGPGTRLTVT.

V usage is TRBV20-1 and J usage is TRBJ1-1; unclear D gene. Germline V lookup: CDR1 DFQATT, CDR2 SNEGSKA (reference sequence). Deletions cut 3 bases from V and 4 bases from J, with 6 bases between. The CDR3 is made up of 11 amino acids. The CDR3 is CSARKATEAFF. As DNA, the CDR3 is TGCAGTGCTAGGAAAGCCACTGAAGCTTTCTTT.

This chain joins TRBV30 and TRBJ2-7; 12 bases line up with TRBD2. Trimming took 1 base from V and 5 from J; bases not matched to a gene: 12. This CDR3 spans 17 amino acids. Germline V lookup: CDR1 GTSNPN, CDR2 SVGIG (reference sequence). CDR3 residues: CAWSGLAGDIGLDEQYF. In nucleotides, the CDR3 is TGTGCCTGGAGTGGACTAGCGGGAGATATCGGGCTAGACGAGCAGTACTTC.

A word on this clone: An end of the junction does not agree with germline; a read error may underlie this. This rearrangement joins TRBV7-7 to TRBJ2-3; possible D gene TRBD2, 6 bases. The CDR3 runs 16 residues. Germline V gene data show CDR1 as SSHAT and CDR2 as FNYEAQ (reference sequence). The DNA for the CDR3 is TGTGCTAGCAGCTTAGGTGGCGGGGTGGGCACAGATACGCAGTATTTT. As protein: CASSLGGGVGTDTQYF.

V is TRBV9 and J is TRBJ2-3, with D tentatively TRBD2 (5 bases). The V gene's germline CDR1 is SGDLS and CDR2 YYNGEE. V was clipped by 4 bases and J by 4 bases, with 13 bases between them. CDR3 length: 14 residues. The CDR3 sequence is CASSSPGISDTQYF. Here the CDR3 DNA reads TGTGCCAGCAGCTCACCGGGGATTTCAGATACGCAGTATTTT.

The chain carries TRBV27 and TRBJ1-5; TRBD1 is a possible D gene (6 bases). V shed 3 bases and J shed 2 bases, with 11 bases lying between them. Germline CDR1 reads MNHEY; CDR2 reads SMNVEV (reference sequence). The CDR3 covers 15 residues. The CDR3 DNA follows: TGTGCCAGCAGTTTTGGGACAAGAGGCAATCAGCCCCAGCATTTT. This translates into CASSFGTRGNQPQHF.

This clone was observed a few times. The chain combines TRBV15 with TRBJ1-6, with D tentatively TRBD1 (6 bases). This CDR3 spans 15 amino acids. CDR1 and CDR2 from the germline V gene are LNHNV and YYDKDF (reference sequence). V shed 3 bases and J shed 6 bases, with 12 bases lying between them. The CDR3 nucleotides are TGTGCCACCAGCAGGGTAGGACAGACTAATTCACCCCTCCACTTT. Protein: CATSRVGQTNSPLHF.

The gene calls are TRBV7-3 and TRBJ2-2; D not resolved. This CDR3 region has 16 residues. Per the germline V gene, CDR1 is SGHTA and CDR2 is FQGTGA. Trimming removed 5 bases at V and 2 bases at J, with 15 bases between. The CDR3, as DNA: TGTGCCAGCAGCCCCCTCGGAGTATCTAACACCGGGGAGCTGTTTTTT. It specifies CASSPLGVSNTGELFF.